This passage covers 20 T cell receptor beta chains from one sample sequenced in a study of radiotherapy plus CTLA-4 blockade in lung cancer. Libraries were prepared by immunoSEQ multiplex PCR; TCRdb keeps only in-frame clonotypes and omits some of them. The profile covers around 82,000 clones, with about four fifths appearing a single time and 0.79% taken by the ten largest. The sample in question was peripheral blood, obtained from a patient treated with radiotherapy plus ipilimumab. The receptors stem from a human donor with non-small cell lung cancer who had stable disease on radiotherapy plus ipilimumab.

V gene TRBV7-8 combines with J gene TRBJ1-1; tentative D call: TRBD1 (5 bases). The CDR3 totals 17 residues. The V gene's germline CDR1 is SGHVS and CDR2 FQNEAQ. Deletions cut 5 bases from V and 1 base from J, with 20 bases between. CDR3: CASSVRMGVRPNTEAFF. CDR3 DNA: TGTGCCAGCAGCGTCCGAATGGGGGTTCGTCCGAACACTGAAGCTTTCTTT. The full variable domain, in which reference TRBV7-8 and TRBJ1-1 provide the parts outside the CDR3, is GAGVSQSPRYKVAKRGQDVALRCDPISGHVSLFWYQQALGQGPEFLTYFQNEAQLDKSGLPSDRFFAERPEGSVSTLKIQRTQQEDSAVYLCASSVRMGVRPNTEAFFGQGTRLTVV.

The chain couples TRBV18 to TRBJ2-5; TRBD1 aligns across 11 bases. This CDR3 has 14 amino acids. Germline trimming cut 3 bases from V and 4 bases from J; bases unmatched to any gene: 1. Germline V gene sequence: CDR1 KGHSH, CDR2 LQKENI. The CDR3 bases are TGTGCCAGCTCACCCGGGACAGGGGGAGAGACCCAGTACTTC. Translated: CASSPGTGGETQYF.

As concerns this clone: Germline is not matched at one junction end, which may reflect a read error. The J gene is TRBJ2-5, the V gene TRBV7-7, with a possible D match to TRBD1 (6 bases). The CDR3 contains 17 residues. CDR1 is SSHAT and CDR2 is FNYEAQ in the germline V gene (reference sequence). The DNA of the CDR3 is TGTGCTAGCAGCTTAGCAGTAGGCAGGGGTTGGCAAGAGACCCAGTACTTC. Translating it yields CASSLAVGRGWQETQYF.

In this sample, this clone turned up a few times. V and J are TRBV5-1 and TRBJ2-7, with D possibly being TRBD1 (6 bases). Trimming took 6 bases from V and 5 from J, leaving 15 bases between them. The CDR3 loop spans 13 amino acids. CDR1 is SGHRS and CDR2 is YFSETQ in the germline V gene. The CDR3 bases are TGCGCCAGCACCCTTACAGGGAGTCACGAGCAGTACTTC. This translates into CASTLTGSHEQYF.

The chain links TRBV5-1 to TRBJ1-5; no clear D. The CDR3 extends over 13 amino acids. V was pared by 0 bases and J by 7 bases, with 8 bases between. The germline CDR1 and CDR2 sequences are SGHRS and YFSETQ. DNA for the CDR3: TGCGCCAGCAGCTTGGGTGTAGACCAGCCCCAGCATTTT. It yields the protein CASSLGVDQPQHF.

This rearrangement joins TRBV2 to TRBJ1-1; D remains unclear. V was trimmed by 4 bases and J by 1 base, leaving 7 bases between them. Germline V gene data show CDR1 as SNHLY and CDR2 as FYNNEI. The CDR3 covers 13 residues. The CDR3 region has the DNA TGTGCCAGCAGTGGGCCCCGGAACACTGAAGCTTTCTTT. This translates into CASSGPRNTEAFF. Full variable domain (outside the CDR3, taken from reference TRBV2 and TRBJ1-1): EPEVTQTPSHQVTQMGQEVILRCVPISNHLYFYWYRQILGQKVEFLVSFYNNEISEKSEIFDDQFSVERPDGSNFTLKIRSTKLEDSAMYFCASSGPRNTEAFFGQGTRLTVV.

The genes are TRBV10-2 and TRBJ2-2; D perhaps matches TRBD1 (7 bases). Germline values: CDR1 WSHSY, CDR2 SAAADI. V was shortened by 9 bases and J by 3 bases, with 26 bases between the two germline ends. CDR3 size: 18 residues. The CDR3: CASRVGRDRVSYTGELFF. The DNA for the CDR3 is TGCGCCAGTAGAGTCGGGCGGGACAGAGTATCCTACACCGGGGAGCTGTTTTTT.

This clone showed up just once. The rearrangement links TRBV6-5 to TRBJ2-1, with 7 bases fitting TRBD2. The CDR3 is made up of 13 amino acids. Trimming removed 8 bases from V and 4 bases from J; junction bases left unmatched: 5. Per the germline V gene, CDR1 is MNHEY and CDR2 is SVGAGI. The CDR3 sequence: CASRREGYNEQFF. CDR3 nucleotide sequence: TGTGCCAGCCGTAGGGAGGGGTACAATGAGCAGTTCTTC.

The chain's CDR3 is CASGGAGEKLFF. As DNA, the CDR3 is TGTGCCAGCGGCGGGGCGGGAGAAAAACTGTTTTTT. V and J are TRBV6-5 and TRBJ1-4; TRBD1 might be the D (5 bases). Deletions cut 8 bases from V and 8 bases from J, with 12 bases between. The length of the CDR3 is 12 residues. The germline gives CDR1 MNHEY, CDR2 SVGAGI.

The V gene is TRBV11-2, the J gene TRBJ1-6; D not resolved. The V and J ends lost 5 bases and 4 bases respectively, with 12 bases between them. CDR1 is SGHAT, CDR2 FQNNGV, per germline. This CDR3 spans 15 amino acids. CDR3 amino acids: CASSPRRMYNSPLHF. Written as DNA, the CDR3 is TGTGCCAGCAGCCCACGACGGATGTATAATTCACCCCTCCACTTT.

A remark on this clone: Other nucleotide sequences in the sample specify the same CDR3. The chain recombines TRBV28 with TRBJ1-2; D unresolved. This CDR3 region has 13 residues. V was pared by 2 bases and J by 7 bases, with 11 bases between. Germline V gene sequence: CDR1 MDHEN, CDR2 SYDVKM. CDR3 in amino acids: CASSLEWAGGYTF. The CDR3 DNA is TGTGCCAGCAGTTTAGAGTGGGCGGGTGGCTACACCTTC.

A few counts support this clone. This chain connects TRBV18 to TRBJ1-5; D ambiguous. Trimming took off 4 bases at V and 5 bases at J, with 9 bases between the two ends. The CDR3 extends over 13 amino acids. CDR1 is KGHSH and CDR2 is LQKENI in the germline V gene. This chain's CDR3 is CASSQTSDQPQHF. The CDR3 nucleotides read TGTGCCAGCTCACAAACGTCCGATCAGCCCCAGCATTTT.

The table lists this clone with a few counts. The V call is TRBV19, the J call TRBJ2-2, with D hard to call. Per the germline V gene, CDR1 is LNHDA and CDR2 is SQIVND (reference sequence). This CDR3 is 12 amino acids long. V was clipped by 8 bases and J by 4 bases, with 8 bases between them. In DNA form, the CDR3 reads TGTGCCAGTCTTATTGGCACCGGGGAGCTGTTTTTT. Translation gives CASLIGTGELFF. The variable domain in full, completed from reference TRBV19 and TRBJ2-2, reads DGGITQSPKYLFRKEGQNVTLSCEQNLNHDAMYWYRQDPGQGLRLIYYSQIVNDFQKGDIAEGYSVSREKKESFPLTVTSAQKNPTAFYLCASLIGTGELFFGEGSRLTVL.

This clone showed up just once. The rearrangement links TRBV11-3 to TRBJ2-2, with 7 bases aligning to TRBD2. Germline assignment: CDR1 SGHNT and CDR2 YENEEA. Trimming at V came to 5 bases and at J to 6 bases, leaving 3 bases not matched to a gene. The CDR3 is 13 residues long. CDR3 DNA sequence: TGTGCCAGCAGCGCGACTAGCCCCGGGGAGCTGTTTTTT. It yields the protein CASSATSPGELFF.

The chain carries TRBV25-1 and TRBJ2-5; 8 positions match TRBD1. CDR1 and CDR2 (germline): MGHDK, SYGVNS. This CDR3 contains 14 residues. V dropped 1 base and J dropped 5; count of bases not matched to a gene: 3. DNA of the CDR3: TGTGCCAGCAGTGAATCCACAGGGGGGGAGACCCAGTACTTC. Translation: CASSESTGGETQYF.

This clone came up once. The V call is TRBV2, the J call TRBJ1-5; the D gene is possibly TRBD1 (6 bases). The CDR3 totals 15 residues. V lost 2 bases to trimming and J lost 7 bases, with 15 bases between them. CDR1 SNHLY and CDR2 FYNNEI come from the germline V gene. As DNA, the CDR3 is TGTGCCAGCAGTGAAATTGGCAGGGGAGGGCAGCCCCAGCATTTT. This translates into CASSEIGRGGQPQHF. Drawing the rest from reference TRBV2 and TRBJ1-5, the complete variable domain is EPEVTQTPSHQVTQMGQEVILRCVPISNHLYFYWYRQILGQKVEFLVSFYNNEISEKSEIFDDQFSVERPDGSNFTLKIRSTKLEDSAMYFCASSEIGRGGQPQHFGDGTRLSIL.

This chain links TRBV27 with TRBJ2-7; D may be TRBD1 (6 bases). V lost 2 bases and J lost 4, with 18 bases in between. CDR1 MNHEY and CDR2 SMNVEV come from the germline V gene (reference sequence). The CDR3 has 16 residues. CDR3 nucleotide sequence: TGTGCCAGCAGTTTAGACCCGCCCCAGGGGCAGTACGAGCAGTACTTC. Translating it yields CASSLDPPQGQYEQYF.

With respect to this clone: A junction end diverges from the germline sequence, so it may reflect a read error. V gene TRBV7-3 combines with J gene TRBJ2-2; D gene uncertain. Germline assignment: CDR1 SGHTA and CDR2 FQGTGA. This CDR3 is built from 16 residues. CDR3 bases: TGTGCCAGCAGCTTAGGGCGGATAGGGAACCCCGGGGAGCTGTTTTTT. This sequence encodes CASSLGRIGNPGELFF.

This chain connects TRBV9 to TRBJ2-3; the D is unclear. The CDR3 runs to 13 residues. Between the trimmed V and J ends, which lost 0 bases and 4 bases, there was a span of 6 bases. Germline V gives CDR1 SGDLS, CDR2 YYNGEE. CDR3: CASSVAGADTQYF. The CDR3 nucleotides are TGTGCCAGCAGCGTAGCGGGCGCAGATACGCAGTATTTT. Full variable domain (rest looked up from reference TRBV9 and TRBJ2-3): DSGVTQTPKHLITATGQRVTLRCSPRSGDLSVYWYQQSLDQGLQFLIQYYNGEERAKGNILERFSAQQFPDLHSELNLSSLELGDSALYFCASSVAGADTQYFGPGTRLTVL.

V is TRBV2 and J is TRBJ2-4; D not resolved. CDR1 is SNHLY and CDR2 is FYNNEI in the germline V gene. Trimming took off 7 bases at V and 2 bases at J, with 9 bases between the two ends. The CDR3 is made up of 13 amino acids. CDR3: CASIPGTKNIQYF. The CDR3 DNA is TGTGCCAGCATCCCCGGAACCAAAAACATTCAGTACTTC.